This is a list of T cell receptor beta chains from one sample in a study of metastatic and nonmetastatic thyroid tumors. TCRdb ran MiXCR on the PCR reads. This sample yields about 25,000 clones, of which roughly 23% are seen a single time; approximately 8% belongs to the top ten. Input material: blood. The origin of the receptors is a female donor with papillary thyroid cancer or a benign thyroid nodule (not recorded which). Some clones in this sample may be carry-over from other donors' samples. Both conserved end residues are part of each CDR3. A D gene is named only where the DNA matches it firmly. Rows may omit the clone size; those that give it use once, few, many or a size class.

d_call,v_call,j_call,cdr3_length,clone_size,cdr3_nt,cdr3_aa
-,TRBV20-1,TRBJ2-2,15,-,TGCAGTGCCCGAGGGGGGGGCGCGGACACCGGGGAGCTGTTTTTT,CSARGGGADTGELFF
TRBD2,TRBV7-8,TRBJ2-1,16,many,TGTGCCAGCAGCTCCCGTAGCGGGGGGGCGGGCAATGAGCAGTTCTTC,CASSSRSGGAGNEQFF
-,TRBV11-2,TRBJ2-3,12,many,TGTGCCAGCAGCACTCAATCAGATACGCAGTATTTT,CASSTQSDTQYF
-,TRBV6-5,TRBJ1-6,13,medium-sized,TGTGCCAGCAGTTATCAGGGTGGCTCACCCCTCCACTTT,CASSYQGGSPLHF
-,TRBV20-1,TRBJ1-4,14,many,TGCAGTGCTAACAAAGACAGTATCGCTAGGGGACTGTTTTTT,CSANKDSIARGLFF
TRBD1,TRBV7-2,TRBJ1-1,14,-,TGTGCCAGCAGTCCGGGACAGGGGTGGACTGAAGCCTTCTTT,CASSPGQGWTEAFF
TRBD1,TRBV3-1,TRBJ1-3,14,many,TGTGCCAGCAGCCTAACGGGACAGCAAAACACCATATATTTT,CASSLTGQQNTIYF
-,TRBV28,TRBJ2-2,13,few,TGTGCCAGCAGTTTATTTTGGTCCGGGGAGCTGTTTTTT,CASSLFWSGELFF
-,TRBV20-1,TRBJ2-5,14,-,TGCAGTGCTAGACCGGGGGGAGGGGGAGAGACCCAGTACTTC,CSARPGGGGETQYF
-,TRBV15,TRBJ1-6,17,-,TGTGCCAGCAGCACTAAAAATGAGGGACGGATTAATTCACCCCTCGACTTT,CASSTKNEGRINSPLDF
TRBD1,TRBV14,TRBJ2-5,16,-,TGTGCCAGCAGCCACCGCAGGGACAGCACTCAAGAGACCCAGTACTTC,CASSHRRDSTQETQYF
-,TRBV20-1,TRBJ2-2,16,-,TGCAGTGCCCCGGAAGTGACTAGTGATAACACCGGGGAGCTGTTTTTT,CSAPEVTSDNTGELFF
TRBD1,TRBV5-1,TRBJ2-7,14,once,TGCGCCAGCAGTTTGGACAGGGATCGCTACGAGCAGTACTTC,CASSLDRDRYEQYF
TRBD1,TRBV24-1,TRBJ1-5,20,-,TGTGCCACCAGCTCACCCAGGCCAGGACAGGGAGAGATCCTCACAGATACGCAGCATTTT,CATSSPRPGQGEILTDTQHF
-,TRBV2,TRBJ2-7,13,few,TGTGACAGAAGTGCACAGGGTCTCGACGAGCAGTACTTC,CDRSAQGLDEQYF
-,TRBV20-1,TRBJ1-1,10,many,TGCAGTGCTTGGAACACTGAAGCTTTCTTT,CSAWNTEAFF
-,TRBV6-1,TRBJ2-5,12,-,TGTGCCTCCCGACGGGGCCCAGATACCCAGTACTTC,CASRRGPDTQYF
-,TRBV6-1,TRBJ2-4,20,-,TGTGCCAGCAGTGTCCACTCCGGGACGTTTGATTTAATATCCAAAAACACTCAGTACTTC,CASSVHSGTFDLISKNTQYF
TRBD2,TRBV5-6,TRBJ2-7,17,many,TGTGCCAGCAGCTTCGGGGCCGGGACTAGCGTCTCCTACGAGCAGTACTTC,CASSFGAGTSVSYEQYF
TRBD1,TRBV7-2,TRBJ1-2,14,many,TGTGCCAGCAGCTTAGGTTCGGGACAGGGGAACCACACCTTC,CASSLGSGQGNHTF
TRBD1,TRBV10-2,TRBJ1-5,16,few,TGCGCCAGCAGTGAGAGCGACAGGGGACCTTATCAGCCCCAGCATTTT,CASSESDRGPYQPQHF
-,TRBV3-1,TRBJ1-4,11,many,TGTGCCAGCAGCCAACGGGAAAAACTGTTTTTT,CASSQREKLFF
TRBD2,TRBV6-1,TRBJ2-6,16,few,TGTGCCGGCTCACGACTAGCGGGAGTTGGGGCCAACGTCCTGACTTTC,CAGSRLAGVGANVLTF
-,TRBV28,TRBJ2-7,11,medium-sized,TGTGCCACGGGCAGGGGTTACGAGCAGTACTTC,CATGRGYEQYF
-,TRBV10-2,TRBJ1-6,13,many,TGCGCCAGCCGGGACGGATCTAATTCACCCCTCCACTTT,CASRDGSNSPLHF
-,TRBV20-1,TRBJ1-6,13,many,TGCAGTGTTTGGAGACGAAATAATTCACCCCTCCACTTT,CSVWRRNNSPLHF
-,TRBV30,TRBJ1-1,14,-,TGTGCCTCGAGTGGGGCGTTATTGAACACTGAAGCTTTCTTT,CASSGALLNTEAFF
-,TRBV7-3,TRBJ2-2,13,many,TGTGCCAGCAGCGGACAGAACACCGGGGAGCTGTTTTTT,CASSGQNTGELFF
-,TRBV5-1,TRBJ2-7,13,once,TGCCCCAGCAGCTTGGCAGCGCTGGTGGAGCAGTACTTC,CPSSLAALVEQYF
TRBD2,TRBV12-3/TRBV12-4,TRBJ2-7,17,large,TGTGCCAGCAGGGGGACTAGCGGGAGGGCCTATACCTACGAGCAGTACTTC,CASRGTSGRAYTYEQYF
TRBD1,TRBV7-9,TRBJ1-4,16,many,TGTGCCAGCAGCTTGGGCTGGGACAGACTTAATGAAAAACTGTTTTTT,CASSLGWDRLNEKLFF
-,TRBV6-1,TRBJ1-4,14,-,TGTGCCAGCAGGGCCTTGGGCGGGGATGAAAAACTGTTTTTT,CASRALGGDEKLFF
TRBD2,TRBV3-1,TRBJ2-3,16,many,TGTGCCAGCAGCCAAGATTGGGGAGGGAACACAGATACGCAGTATTTT,CASSQDWGGNTDTQYF
TRBD2,TRBV6-2/TRBV6-3,TRBJ2-1,17,few,TGTGCCAGCAGTTCTTTGTCCGGGACTAGCAACACGAATGAGCAGTTCTTC,CASSSLSGTSNTNEQFF
-,TRBV28,TRBJ2-3,12,many,TGTGCCAGCAGGTTTTCCACAGATACGCAGTATTTT,CASRFSTDTQYF
-,TRBV19,TRBJ1-4,14,many,TGTGCCAGTAGTATAGGTACAGGCTCTGAAAAACTGTTTTTT,CASSIGTGSEKLFF
-,TRBV12-3/TRBV12-4,TRBJ2-1,15,few,TGTGCCAGCAGTTTGTGGCAGAGCTCCTACAATGAGCATTTCTTT,CASSLWQSSYNEHFF
-,TRBV6-5,TRBJ1-4,13,few,TGTGCCAGCAGCCGGGAGCTTAATGAAAAACTGTTTTTT,CASSRELNEKLFF
-,TRBV11-2,TRBJ1-5,13,many,TGTGCCAGCAGCTTACAGACTTATCAGCCCCAGCATTTT,CASSLQTYQPQHF
-,TRBV5-6,TRBJ1-6,15,many,TGTGCCAGCAGCTTGGTCCCAGGGGTAGGTTCACCCCTCCACTTT,CASSLVPGVGSPLHF
TRBD2,TRBV19,TRBJ2-1,14,few,TGTGCCAGTAGTATGGGACTATCCTACAATGAGCAGTTCTTC,CASSMGLSYNEQFF
-,TRBV5-1,TRBJ2-7,13,-,TGCGCCAGCAGCTTGGCAGGGATCTACGAGCAGTACTTC,CASSLAGIYEQYF
-,TRBV30,TRBJ1-1,12,-,TGTTCCTGGGGGGGCCCAGGGGAAAAAGATTTCTTT,CSWGGPGEKDFF
-,TRBV7-6,TRBJ1-2,13,-,TGTGCCAGCATCCATGTGGGGGTCGGGGGCTACACCTTC,CASIHVGVGGYTF
TRBD2,TRBV7-8,TRBJ2-1,16,many,TGTGCCAGCAGCTCTCCAGCGGGAGGCCGGGGCAATGAGCAGTTCTTC,CASSSPAGGRGNEQFF
TRBD2,TRBV19,TRBJ2-2,14,-,TGTGCCAGTAAAAAGCGGGAGGGCCCTGGGGAGCTGTTTTTT,CASKKREGPGELFF
-,TRBV12-3/TRBV12-4,TRBJ2-5,14,many,TGTGCCACCAGCTCCTGGACCTTCCAAGAGACCCAGTACTTC,CATSSWTFQETQYF
TRBD2,TRBV20-1,TRBJ2-3,13,many,TGCAGTCTTCTAGCGGGAAGCACAGATACGCAGTATTTT,CSLLAGSTDTQYF
TRBD2,TRBV19,TRBJ2-2,15,many,TGTGCCAGTTCCCCCGCGGGAGTTGACACCGGGGAGCTGTTTTTT,CASSPAGVDTGELFF
-,TRBV2,TRBJ2-7,14,many,TGTGCCAGCAGTGAACAGGGCAGCTCGGGAGAGCAGTACTTC,CASSEQGSSGEQYF
-,TRBV4-3,TRBJ1-2,15,many,TGCGCCAGCAGCCAAGAAACGGGCCGGGAGCGTGGCTACACCTTC,CASSQETGRERGYTF
TRBD2,TRBV5-1,TRBJ2-1,15,many,TGCGCCAGCAGCCCGACTAGCGGCTCCTACAATGAGCAGTTCTTC,CASSPTSGSYNEQFF
-,TRBV5-6,TRBJ2-7,12,many,TGTGCCAGCAGCTTAAGTGTAAGCGAGCAGTACTTC,CASSLSVSEQYF
-,TRBV7-2,TRBJ1-4,13,many,TGTGCCAGCAGCCCCGGGGGGGTTGAAAAACTGTTTTTT,CASSPGGVEKLFF
TRBD2,TRBV20-1,TRBJ2-3,15,many,TGCAGTGCCCCGACTAGCGGGGCCACGGGGGATACGCAGTATTTT,CSAPTSGATGDTQYF